This entry describes one T cell receptor (beta chain). Genomic DNA of every subset was divided equally among multiple immunoSEQ plates. The input for sorted-subset replicate PCRs was around 0.2 ug DNA, around 27,000 T cell genomes. TCRdb keeps only in-frame clones here, not all; method: immunoSEQ multiplex PCR. The table includes 900,000 to 1,200,000 clones, around 78% detected once. The data originate from a study of shared clonotypes between healthy human individuals. Overall study: Per-donor plates numbered three CD4 naive, three CD4 memory, two CD8 naive and one CD8 memory.

CDR1 MNHNS and CDR2 SASEGT come from the germline V gene. Between the trimmed V and J ends, which lost 7 bases and 5 bases, there was a span of 9 bases. This CDR3 contains 11 residues. Sequencing was done on a sample of memory CD4+ T cells from PBMCs. The subset here: CD45RA-negative fraction. The V call is TRBV6-1, the J call TRBJ2-7; D is perhaps TRBD1 (6 bases). The clonotype comes from a young man in good health. Some clones in this sample may be carry-over from other donors' samples. This chain's CDR3 is CASNRVHEQYF. CDR3 in DNA: TGTGCCAGCAACAGGGTACACGAGCAGTACTTC.